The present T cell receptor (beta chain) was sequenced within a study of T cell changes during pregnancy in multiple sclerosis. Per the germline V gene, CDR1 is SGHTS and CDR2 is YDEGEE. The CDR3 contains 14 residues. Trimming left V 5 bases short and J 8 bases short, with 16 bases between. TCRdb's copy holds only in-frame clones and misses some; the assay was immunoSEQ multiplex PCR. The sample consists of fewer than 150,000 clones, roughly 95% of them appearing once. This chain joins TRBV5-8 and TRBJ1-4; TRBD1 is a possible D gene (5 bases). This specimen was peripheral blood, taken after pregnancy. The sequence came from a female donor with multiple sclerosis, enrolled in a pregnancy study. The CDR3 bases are TGTGCCAGCAGAGTGGGCGGGGCACGGGAAAAACTGTTTTTT. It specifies CASRVGGAREKLFF.